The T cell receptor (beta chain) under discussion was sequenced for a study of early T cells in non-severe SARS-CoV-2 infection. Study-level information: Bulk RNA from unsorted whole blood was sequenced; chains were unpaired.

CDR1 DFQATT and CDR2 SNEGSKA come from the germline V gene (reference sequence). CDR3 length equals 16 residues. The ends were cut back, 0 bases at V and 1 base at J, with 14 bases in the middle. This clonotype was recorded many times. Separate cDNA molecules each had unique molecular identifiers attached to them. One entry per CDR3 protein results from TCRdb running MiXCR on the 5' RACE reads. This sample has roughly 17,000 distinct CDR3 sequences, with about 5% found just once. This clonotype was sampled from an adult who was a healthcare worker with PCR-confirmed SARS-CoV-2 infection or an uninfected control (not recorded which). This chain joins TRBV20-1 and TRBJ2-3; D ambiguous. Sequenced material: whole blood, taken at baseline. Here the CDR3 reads CSARDPSATRTDTQYF. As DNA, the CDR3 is TGCAGTGCTAGAGATCCCAGTGCCACACGCACAGATACGCAGTATTTT.